The subject of this entry is one T cell receptor beta chain. Its antigen is not identified. The data were obtained in a study of T cells after yellow fever vaccination. Whole-study findings and limits: The booster saw the reappearance of most primary-vaccination clones (roughly 96% CD4, almost 90% CD8). Any FACS-sorted repertoire could hold abundant clonotypes that contaminate it from the bulk population.

This CDR3 is 16 amino acids long. Germline CDR1 reads SGHRS; CDR2 reads YFSETQ. Trimming pared 1 base from V and 0 bases from J, leaving 13 bases between. They built TCR cDNA with 5'RACE template switching, a step that put in a universal primer site and UMIs. From the 5' RACE reads, TCRdb called clonotypes with MiXCR, one entry per CDR3 protein. In the table there are hundreds of thousands of distinct CDR3 sequences, around 13% of which are singletons. The sequencing used CD4+ T cells sorted from PBMCs, collected 15 days after the yellow fever booster vaccination. The sequence was collected from a young man who received the YFV17D yellow fever vaccine. The genes are TRBV5-1 and TRBJ1-1, with D possibly TRBD1 on 6 matching bases. The CDR3 DNA reads TGCGCCAGCAGCTTGCCGGCGACAGGCCTGAACACTGAAGCTTTCTTT. Translation: CASSLPATGLNTEAFF.